This T cell receptor beta chain came from a study of Ad26.COV2.S vaccination and SARS-CoV-2 variants. Study-wide results and caveats: Vaccine and placebo recipients had similar non-spike TCR breadth. Possible underestimation of total T cell responses by the TCR breadth and depth analyses was noted. Following vaccination, spike-specific CD8+ and CD4+ T cell responses reportedly exhibited substantial breadth.

Measured with immunoSEQ multiplex PCR; TCRdb has only the in-frame clones, and not every one. The table includes roughly 380,000 clones, 92% detected once. Details on this clone: Its antigen is as yet unknown.

The CDR3 covers 15 residues. V lost 0 bases to trimming and J lost 3 bases, with 11 bases between them. Germline V gene lookup returns CDR1 MGHRA and CDR2 YSYEKL. This specimen was peripheral blood, taken after recovery from COVID-19. The TCR was taken from a human donor who had recovered from COVID-19. V gene TRBV4-1 combines with J gene TRBJ1-2; D gene ambiguous. The CDR3 DNA reads as TGCGCCAGCAGCCAAGATATCACAGTCGACTATGGCTACACCTTC. Translated: CASSQDITVDYGYTF.